These 9 T cell receptor beta chains were all obtained from the same sample, sequenced in a study of graft-versus-host responses after intestinal transplantation. Their antigen targets remain unknown. Profiling relied on immunoSEQ multiplex PCR, and the TCRdb table lists in-frame clones only, not all of them. Of tens of thousands of clones detected, roughly 93% appear once; the ten largest clones hold about 0.38%. Sequencing used unstimulated CD4+ T cells sorted from spleen or lymph node cells, obtained before transplant. These receptors were collected from a human donor who was the organ donor for an intestinal transplant.

V and J are TRBV4-2 and TRBJ2-2, with TRBD2 matching over 10 bases. V was clipped by 10 bases and J by 0 bases; unmatched bases: 8. Per the germline V gene, CDR1 is LGHNA and CDR2 is YNFKEQ. This CDR3 is 16 amino acids long. The CDR3 sequence: CATKRLAGANTGELFF. As DNA, the CDR3 is TGTGCCACCAAGAGACTAGCGGGTGCGAACACCGGGGAGCTGTTTTTT.

In its sample, this clone was seen once. The rearrangement links TRBV6-5 to TRBJ2-7; 7 bases map to TRBD1. V dropped 5 bases and J dropped 4; count of bases not matched to a gene: 8. The CDR3 sequence is 14 residues long. CDR1 is MNHEY and CDR2 is SVGAGI in the germline V gene. CDR3 in amino acids: CASSIRDSRYEQYF. The CDR3 DNA sequence: TGTGCCAGCAGTATCCGGGACAGTCGTTACGAGCAGTACTTC.

This chain joins TRBV18 and TRBJ1-3, with 7 bases identical to TRBD1. V lost 6 bases, J lost 4 bases, and 12 bases stayed unmatched. Germline V gene data show CDR1 as KGHSH and CDR2 as LQKENI. The CDR3 has 16 amino acids. Here the CDR3 DNA reads TGTGCCAGCTCGTCGGGACAGATGGGGGTCGGAAACACCATATATTTT. Protein: CASSSGQMGVGNTIYF.

The V and J genes are TRBV18 and TRBJ2-2, with D unclear. The CDR3 runs to 14 residues. Germline assignment: CDR1 KGHSH and CDR2 LQKENI. V lost 7 bases and J 1 base, leaving 10 bases between the germline ends. This CDR3 is CASLEQRNTGELFF. The DNA for the CDR3 is TGTGCCAGCTTGGAACAGAGGAACACCGGGGAGCTGTTTTTT.

V is TRBV5-1 and J is TRBJ2-2, with 11 bases aligning to TRBD1. Per germline, CDR1 SGHRS and CDR2 YFSETQ. The CDR3 has 17 amino acids. Trimming took 1 base from V and 8 from J; bases not matched to a gene: 10. The CDR3 sequence: CASSLTRTGGREGELFF. The DNA for the CDR3 is TGCGCCAGCAGCTTGACTCGGACAGGGGGCCGGGAAGGGGAGCTGTTTTTT.

A single count supports this clone. The J gene is TRBJ2-1, the V gene TRBV18; the D gene could be TRBD1 or TRBD2 (6 bases each). V was clipped by 2 bases and J by 4 bases, with 12 bases between them. This CDR3 contains 15 residues. Germline assignment: CDR1 KGHSH and CDR2 LQKENI. CDR3 protein: CASSPWGAEYNEQFF. DNA of the CDR3: TGTGCCAGCTCACCATGGGGGGCCGAATACAATGAGCAGTTCTTC.

The rearrangement uses TRBV18 and TRBJ1-4; 8 bases agree with TRBD1. Germline CDR1 and CDR2: KGHSH and LQKENI. The CDR3 has 17 amino acids. Trimming cost V 0 bases and J 8 bases; bases outside gene matches: 11. CDR3 amino acids: CASSPPGTGQGKEKLFF. Written as DNA, the CDR3 is TGTGCCAGCTCACCACCGGGCACTGGACAGGGCAAGGAAAAACTGTTTTTT.

The gene calls are TRBV12-5 and TRBJ2-5; the match to TRBD2 covers 11 bases. Germline V gene data show CDR1 as LGHNT and CDR2 as FRNRAP. The CDR3 runs to 16 residues. With 5 bases clipped from V and 5 bases from J, the junction kept 10 bases outside the gene matches. The CDR3 coding sequence is TGTGCTAGTGGTAAAGGTATAGCGGGGGGGCTGGAGACCCAGTACTTC. It yields the protein CASGKGIAGGLETQYF.

This chain uses TRBV5-4 with TRBJ2-3; perhaps TRBD1 as D (5 bases). The CDR3 is 16 amino acids. Germline loops: CDR1 SGHNT, CDR2 YYREEE (reference sequence). The ends were cut back, 0 bases at V and 1 base at J, with 12 bases in the middle. CDR3 nucleotides: TGTGCCAGCAGCTTGGCCGCAGGGCGAGGCACAGATACGCAGTATTTT. It encodes CASSLAAGRGTDTQYF.